This is a list of T cell receptor beta chains from one sample in a study of monozygotic twins with inflammatory bowel disease. TCRdb processed the 5' RACE reads again and assigns one entry to each CDR3 protein, with no DNA. Its clone listing holds a few hundred thousand distinct CDR3 sequences. The material sequenced was blood. These receptors were taken from a human donor with ulcerative colitis or Crohn's disease, or a healthy co-twin of an affected twin (not recorded which). Each CDR3 is given with its conserved first and last residue.

V,J,CDR3
TRBV2,TRBJ2-7,CASSATTRQGREQYF
TRBV27,TRBJ2-4,CASSLRYKNIQYF
TRBV4-3,TRBJ2-3,CASSRTSGGGDTQYF
TRBV19,TRBJ1-5,CASSIQVGRSNQPQHF
TRBV4-3,TRBJ2-7,CASSQTVVYEQYF
TRBV7-7,TRBJ2-2,CASSLGGTGELFF
TRBV5-1,TRBJ2-2,CASSRGTSSSGELFF
TRBV24-1,TRBJ2-6,CATSEASGANVLTF
TRBV27,TRBJ2-5,CASSFSGVQYF
TRBV5-1,TRBJ1-4,CASSLEWTAYSGLFF
TRBV7-2,TRBJ2-6,CASSLDSGGANVLTF
TRBV21-1,TRBJ2-3,CASSKFTGRADTQYF